This TCR beta chain was sequenced during a study of OX40 agonist ivuxolimab in advanced cancers. As for the study in general: Ivuxolimab, an agonist antibody against OX40 (CD134), was given to patients. Study conclusions and caveats: At 0.1 to 3.0 mg/kg, CD4+ and CD8+ blood T cells expanded clonally by week 6.

Produced via immunoSEQ multiplex PCR; TCRdb's table is partial and in-frame only. Here the sample spans about 73,000 clones, approximately 86% being singletons. Note on this clone: Its target is unknown.

Collection of blood occurred at baseline, at cycle 4 day 1, and at cycle 7 day 1. The CDR3 is made up of 12 amino acids. Unmatched junction bases numbered 4, after V lost 4 bases and J lost 14 bases. The germline CDR1 and CDR2 sequences are SGHTA and FQGTGA. The rearrangement links TRBV7-3 to TRBJ2-1; 11 bases are shared with TRBD1. This clonotype was obtained from an adult with an advanced solid tumor such as melanoma, head and neck, liver or kidney cancer. This material consisted of CD4+ or CD8+ T cells sorted from blood, taken in a trial of the OX40 agonist ivuxolimab. In nucleotides, the CDR3 is TGTGCCAGCAGCTCGGACAGGGGGCGTGAGTTCTTC. It encodes CASSSDRGREFF.